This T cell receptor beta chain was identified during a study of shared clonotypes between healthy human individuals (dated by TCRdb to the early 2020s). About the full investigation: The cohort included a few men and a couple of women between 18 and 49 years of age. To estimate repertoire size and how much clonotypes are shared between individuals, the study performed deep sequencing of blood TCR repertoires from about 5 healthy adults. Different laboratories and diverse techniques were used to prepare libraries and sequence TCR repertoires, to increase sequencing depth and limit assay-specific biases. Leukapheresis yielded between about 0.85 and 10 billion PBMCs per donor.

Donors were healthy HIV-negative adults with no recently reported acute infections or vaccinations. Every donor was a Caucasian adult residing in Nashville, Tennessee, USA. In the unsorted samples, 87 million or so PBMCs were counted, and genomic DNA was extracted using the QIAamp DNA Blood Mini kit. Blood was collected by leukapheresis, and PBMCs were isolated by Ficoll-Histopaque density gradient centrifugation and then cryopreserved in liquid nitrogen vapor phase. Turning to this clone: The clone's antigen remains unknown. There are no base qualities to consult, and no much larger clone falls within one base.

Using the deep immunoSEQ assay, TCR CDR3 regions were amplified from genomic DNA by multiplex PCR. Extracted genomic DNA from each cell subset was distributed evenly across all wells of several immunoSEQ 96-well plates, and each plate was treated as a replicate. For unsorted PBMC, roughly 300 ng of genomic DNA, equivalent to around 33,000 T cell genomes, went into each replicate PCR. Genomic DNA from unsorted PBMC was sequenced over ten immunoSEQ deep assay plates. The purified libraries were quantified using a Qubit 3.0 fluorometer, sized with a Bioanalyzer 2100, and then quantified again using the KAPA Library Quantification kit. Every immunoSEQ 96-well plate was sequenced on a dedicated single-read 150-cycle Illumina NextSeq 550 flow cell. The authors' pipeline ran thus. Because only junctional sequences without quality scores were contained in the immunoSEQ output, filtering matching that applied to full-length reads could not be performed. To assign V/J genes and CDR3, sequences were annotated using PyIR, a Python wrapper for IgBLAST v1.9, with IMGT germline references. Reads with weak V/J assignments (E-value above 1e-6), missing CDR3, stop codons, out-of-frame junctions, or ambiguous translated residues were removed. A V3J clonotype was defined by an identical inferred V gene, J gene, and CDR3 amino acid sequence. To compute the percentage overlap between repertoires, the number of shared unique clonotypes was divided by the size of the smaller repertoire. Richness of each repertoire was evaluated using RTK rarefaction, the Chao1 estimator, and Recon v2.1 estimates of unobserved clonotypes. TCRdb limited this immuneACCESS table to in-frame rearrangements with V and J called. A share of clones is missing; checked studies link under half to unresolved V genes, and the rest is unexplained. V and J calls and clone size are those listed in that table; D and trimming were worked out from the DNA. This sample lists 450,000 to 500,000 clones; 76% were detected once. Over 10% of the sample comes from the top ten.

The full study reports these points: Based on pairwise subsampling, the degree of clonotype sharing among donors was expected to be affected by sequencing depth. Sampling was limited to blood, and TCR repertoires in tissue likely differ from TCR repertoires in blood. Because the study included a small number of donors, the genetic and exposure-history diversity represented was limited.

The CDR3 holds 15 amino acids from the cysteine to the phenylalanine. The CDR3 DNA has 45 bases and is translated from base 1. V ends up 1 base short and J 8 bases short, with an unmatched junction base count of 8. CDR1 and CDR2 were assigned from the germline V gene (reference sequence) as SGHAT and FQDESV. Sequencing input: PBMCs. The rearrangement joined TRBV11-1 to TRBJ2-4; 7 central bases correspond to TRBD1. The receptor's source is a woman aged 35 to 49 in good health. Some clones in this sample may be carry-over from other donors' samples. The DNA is TGTGCCAGCAGCTTAGGAGGGGGCGCCTTTGACATTCAGTACTTC. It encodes CASSLGGGAFDIQYF.